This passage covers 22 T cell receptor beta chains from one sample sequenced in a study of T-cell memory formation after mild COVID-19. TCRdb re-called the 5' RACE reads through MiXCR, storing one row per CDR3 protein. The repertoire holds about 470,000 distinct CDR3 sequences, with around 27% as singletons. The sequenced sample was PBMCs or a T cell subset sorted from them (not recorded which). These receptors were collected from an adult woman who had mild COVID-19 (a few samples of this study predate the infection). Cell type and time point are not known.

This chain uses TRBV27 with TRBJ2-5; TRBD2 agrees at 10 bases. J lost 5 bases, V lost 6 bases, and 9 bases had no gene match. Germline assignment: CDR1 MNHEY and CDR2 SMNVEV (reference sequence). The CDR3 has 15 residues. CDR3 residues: CASRRSAGGMETQYF. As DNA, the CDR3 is TGTGCCAGCAGAAGGTCAGCGGGAGGGATGGAGACCCAGTACTTC.

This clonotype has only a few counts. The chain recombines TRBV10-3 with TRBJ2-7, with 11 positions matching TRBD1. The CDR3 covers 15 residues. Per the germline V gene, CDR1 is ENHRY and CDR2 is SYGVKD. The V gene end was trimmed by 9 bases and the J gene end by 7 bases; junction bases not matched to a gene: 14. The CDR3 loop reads CAMARVGQGAREQYF. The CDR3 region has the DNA TGTGCCATGGCGCGTGTCGGACAGGGGGCAAGGGAGCAGTACTTC.

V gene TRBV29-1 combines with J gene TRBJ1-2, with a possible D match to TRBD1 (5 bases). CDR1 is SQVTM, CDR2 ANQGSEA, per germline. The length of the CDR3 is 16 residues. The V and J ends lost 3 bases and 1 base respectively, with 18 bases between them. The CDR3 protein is CSVDLLGTDNNYGYTF. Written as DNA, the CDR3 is TGCAGCGTTGACCTCCTTGGGACGGATAATAACTATGGCTACACCTTC.

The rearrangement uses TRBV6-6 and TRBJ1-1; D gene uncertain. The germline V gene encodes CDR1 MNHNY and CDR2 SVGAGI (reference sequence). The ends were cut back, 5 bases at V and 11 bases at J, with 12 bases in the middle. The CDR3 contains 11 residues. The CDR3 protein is CASSPGRGAFF. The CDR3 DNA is TGTGCCAGCAGTCCCGGCCGCGGGGCTTTCTTT.

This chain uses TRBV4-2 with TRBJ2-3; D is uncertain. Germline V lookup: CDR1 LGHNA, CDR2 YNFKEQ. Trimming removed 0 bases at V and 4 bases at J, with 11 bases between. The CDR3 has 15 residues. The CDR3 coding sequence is TGTGCCAGCAGCCAAGAGGTTGGAGTTCCAGATACGCAGTATTTT. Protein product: CASSQEVGVPDTQYF.

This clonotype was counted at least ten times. In nucleotides, the CDR3 is TGTGCCAGCAGCTTAGGTGCGGGAGGGCCTTACGAGCAGTACTTC. This sequence encodes CASSLGAGGPYEQYF. The chain links TRBV11-2 to TRBJ2-7, with 9 bases matching TRBD2. The CDR3 has 15 residues. From germline, CDR1 is SGHAT and CDR2 FQNNGV. The ends lost 1 base at V and 4 bases at J; junction bases unmatched: 5.

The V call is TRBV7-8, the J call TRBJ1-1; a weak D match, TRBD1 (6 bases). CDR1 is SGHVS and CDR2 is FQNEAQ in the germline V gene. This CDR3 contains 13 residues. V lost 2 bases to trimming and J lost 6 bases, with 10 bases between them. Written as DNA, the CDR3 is TGTGCCAGCAGCTTACAGGGGTATGCTGAAGCTTTCTTT. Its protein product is CASSLQGYAEAFF.

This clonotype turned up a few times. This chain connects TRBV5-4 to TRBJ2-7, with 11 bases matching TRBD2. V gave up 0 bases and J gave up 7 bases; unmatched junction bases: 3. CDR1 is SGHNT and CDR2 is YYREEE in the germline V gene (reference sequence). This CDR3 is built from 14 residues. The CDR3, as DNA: TGTGCCAGCAGCTTGGAGCGACTAGCGGGAGAGCAGTACTTC. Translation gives CASSLERLAGEQYF.

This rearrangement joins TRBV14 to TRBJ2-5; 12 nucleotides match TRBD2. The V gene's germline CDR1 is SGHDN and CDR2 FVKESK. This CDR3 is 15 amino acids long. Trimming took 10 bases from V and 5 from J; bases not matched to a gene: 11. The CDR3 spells CATSLRTSGMETQYF. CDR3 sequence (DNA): TGTGCCACCTCTCTCCGGACTAGCGGGATGGAGACCCAGTACTTC.

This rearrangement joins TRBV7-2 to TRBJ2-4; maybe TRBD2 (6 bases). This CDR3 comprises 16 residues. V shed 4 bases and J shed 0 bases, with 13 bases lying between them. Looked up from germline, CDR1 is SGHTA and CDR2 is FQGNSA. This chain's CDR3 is CASSSRDLLAKNIQYF. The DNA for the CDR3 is TGTGCCAGCAGCTCCCGGGACTTACTAGCCAAAAACATTCAGTACTTC.

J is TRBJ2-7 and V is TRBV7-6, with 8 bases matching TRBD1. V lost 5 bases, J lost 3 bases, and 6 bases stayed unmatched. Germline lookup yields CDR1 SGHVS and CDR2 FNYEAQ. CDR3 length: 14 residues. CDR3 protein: CASSVRDRSYEQYF. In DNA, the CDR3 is TGTGCCAGCAGCGTCCGGGACAGGAGCTACGAGCAGTACTTC.

The CDR3 loop is CASSPGRGFWAFF. The CDR3 nucleotides are TGTGCCAGCAGCCCGGGACGGGGGTTTTGGGCTTTCTTT. The chain has TRBV6-5 and TRBJ1-1, with a weak D call TRBD1 (5 bases). V shed 6 bases and J shed 11 bases, with 19 bases lying between them. Germline lookup yields CDR1 MNHEY and CDR2 SVGAGI. The CDR3 runs 13 residues.

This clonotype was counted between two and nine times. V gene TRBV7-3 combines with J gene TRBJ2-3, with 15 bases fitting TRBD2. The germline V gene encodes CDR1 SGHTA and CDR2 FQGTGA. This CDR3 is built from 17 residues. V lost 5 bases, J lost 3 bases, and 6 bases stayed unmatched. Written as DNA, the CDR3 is TGTGCCAGCAGCCCCGGACTAGCGGGGGGGCTGACAGATACGCAGTATTTT. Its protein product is CASSPGLAGGLTDTQYF.

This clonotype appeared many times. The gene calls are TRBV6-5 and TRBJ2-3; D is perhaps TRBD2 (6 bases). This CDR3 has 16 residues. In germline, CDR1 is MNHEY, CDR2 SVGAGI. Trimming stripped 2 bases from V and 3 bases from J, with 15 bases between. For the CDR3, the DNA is TGTGCCAGCAGTTACAGATATGGTCGGGGGACAGATACGCAGTATTTT. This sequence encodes CASSYRYGRGTDTQYF.

CDR3 residues: CASSFYGVPRGDTQYF. The CDR3 DNA is TGTGCCAGCAGCTTTTATGGAGTACCCCGGGGGGATACGCAGTATTTT. The chain carries TRBV5-6 and TRBJ2-3, with D possibly being TRBD2 (6 bases). The CDR3 has 16 amino acids. CDR1 is SGHDT and CDR2 is YYEEEE in the germline V gene. Trimming cost V 2 bases and J 6 bases, with 19 bases left between them.

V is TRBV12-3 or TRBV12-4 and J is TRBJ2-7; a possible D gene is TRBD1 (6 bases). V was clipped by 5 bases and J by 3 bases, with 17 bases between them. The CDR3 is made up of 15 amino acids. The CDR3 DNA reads TGTGCCAGCAGTCTACAGGGCGTACCTCTCTACGAGCAGTACTTC. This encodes CASSLQGVPLYEQYF.

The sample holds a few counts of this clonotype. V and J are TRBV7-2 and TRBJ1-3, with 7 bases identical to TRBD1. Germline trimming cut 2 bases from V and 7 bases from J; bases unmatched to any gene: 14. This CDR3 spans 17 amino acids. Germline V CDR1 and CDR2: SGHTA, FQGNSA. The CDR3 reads CASSLIPRQGFPNTIYF. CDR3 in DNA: TGTGCCAGCAGCTTAATCCCTCGACAGGGATTCCCGAACACCATATATTTT.

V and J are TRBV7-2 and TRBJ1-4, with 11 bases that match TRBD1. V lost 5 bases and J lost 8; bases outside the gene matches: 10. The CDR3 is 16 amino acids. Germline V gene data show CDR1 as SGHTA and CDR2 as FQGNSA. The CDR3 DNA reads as TGTGCCAGCAGCCCGATCGCGGGGACAGGGGGAGAAAAACTGTTTTTT. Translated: CASSPIAGTGGEKLFF.

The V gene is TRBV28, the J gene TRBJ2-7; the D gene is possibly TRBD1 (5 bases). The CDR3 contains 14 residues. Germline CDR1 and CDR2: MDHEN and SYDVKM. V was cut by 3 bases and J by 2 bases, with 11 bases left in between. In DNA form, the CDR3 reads TGTGCCAGCAGTTTTTCAGGGTCCCCCTACGAGCAGTACTTC. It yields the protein CASSFSGSPYEQYF.

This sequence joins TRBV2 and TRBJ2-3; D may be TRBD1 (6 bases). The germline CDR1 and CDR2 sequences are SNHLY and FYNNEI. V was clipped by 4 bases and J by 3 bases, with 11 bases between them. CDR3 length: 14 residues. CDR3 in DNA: TGTGCCAGCAGTGTACAGGGACGGACAGATACGCAGTATTTT. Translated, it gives CASSVQGRTDTQYF. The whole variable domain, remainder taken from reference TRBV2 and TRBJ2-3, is EPEVTQTPSHQVTQMGQEVILRCVPISNHLYFYWYRQILGQKVEFLVSFYNNEISEKSEIFDDQFSVERPDGSNFTLKIRSTKLEDSAMYFCASSVQGRTDTQYFGPGTRLTVL.

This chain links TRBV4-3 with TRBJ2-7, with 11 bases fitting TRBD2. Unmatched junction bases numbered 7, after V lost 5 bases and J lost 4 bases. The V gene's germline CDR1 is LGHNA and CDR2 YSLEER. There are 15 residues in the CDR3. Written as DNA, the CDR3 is TGCGCCAGCAGCAAGTTAGCGGGAGGGATTTACGAGCAGTACTTC. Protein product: CASSKLAGGIYEQYF.

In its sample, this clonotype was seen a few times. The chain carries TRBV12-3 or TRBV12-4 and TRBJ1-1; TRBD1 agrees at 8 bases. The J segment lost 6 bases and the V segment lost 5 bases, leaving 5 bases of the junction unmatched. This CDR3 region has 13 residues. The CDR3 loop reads CASSLPGGPEAFF. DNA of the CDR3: TGTGCCAGCAGTCTGCCAGGGGGCCCTGAAGCTTTCTTT.